A selection of T cell receptor beta chains follows, all from one sample in a study of T cell responses to AZD1222 COVID-19 vaccine. Using immunoSEQ multiplex PCR, the repertoire was profiled, and TCRdb retains in-frame clones only, with some absent. Of around 260,000 clones listed, 93% are singletons. The sequences come from peripheral blood, collected on day 0 of AZD1222 vaccination. The receptors come from an adult in good health. CDR3s include the opening cysteine and the closing phenylalanine or tryptophan. The order of the fields is D gene, clone size, V gene, J gene, CDR3 protein, CDR3 DNA. D genes are given only for firm matches. The size of a clone is reported for some rows only, either as once, few or many, or as a class for expanded clones.

>NA|NA|TRBV6-1|TRBJ2-7
CASSELGYEQYF
TGTGCCAGCAGTGAATTGGGTTACGAGCAGTACTTC
>NA|few|TRBV3-1/TRBV3-2|TRBJ1-2
CASSQGNRANGYTF
TGTGCCAGCAGCCAAGGGAACAGGGCCAATGGCTACACCTTC
>NA|NA|TRBV2|TRBJ2-2
CASTSGSNTGELFF
TGTGCCAGCACGAGCGGCTCTAACACCGGGGAGCTGTTTTTT
>NA|once|TRBV3-1/TRBV3-2|TRBJ1-2
CASSPDQGGYTF
TGTGCCAGCAGCCCAGACCAGGGGGGCTACACCTTC
>NA|NA|TRBV27|TRBJ2-1
CASSLYGGMEFF
TGTGCCAGCAGTTTATACGGGGGAATGGAGTTCTTC
>TRBD2|NA|TRBV9|TRBJ2-1
CASSAPGGLAGHSYNEQFF
TGTGCCAGCAGCGCCCCGGGGGGACTAGCGGGACACTCCTACAATGAGCAGTTCTTC
>NA|NA|TRBV9|TRBJ1-1
CASSVGDPGMNTEAFF
TGTGCCAGCAGCGTAGGAGACCCGGGCATGAACACTGAAGCTTTCTTT
>TRBD1|NA|TRBV4-1|TRBJ1-5
CASSQRTGDQPQHF
TGCGCCAGCAGCCAGAGGACAGGGGATCAGCCCCAGCATTTT
>TRBD1|NA|TRBV15|TRBJ1-1
CATSQGANTEAFF
TGTGCCACCAGCCAGGGGGCGAACACTGAAGCTTTCTTT
>NA|NA|TRBV7-8|TRBJ2-2
CASSLGYGTGELFF
TGTGCCAGCAGCTTAGGGTATGGCACCGGGGAGCTGTTTTTT
>NA|NA|TRBV7-3|TRBJ1-1
CASSQTPRAEAFF
TGTGCCAGCAGCCAGACACCGCGGGCTGAAGCTTTCTTT
>NA|NA|TRBV10-2|TRBJ1-2
CASKSSPIKGYTF
TGCGCCAGCAAATCCAGCCCGATTAAGGGCTACACCTTC
>NA|NA|TRBV2|TRBJ2-3
CASSLALSTDTQYF
TGTGCCAGCAGTCTAGCGCTGAGCACAGATACGCAGTATTTT
>TRBD2|NA|TRBV4-1|TRBJ2-5
CASSQGGLAGEETQYF
TGCGCCAGCAGCCAAGGTGGTCTAGCGGGGGAAGAGACCCAGTACTTC
>NA|NA|TRBV19|TRBJ1-2
CASSPQDRRGYGYTF
TGTGCCAGTAGTCCCCAGGACCGAAGAGGCTATGGCTACACCTTC
>NA|NA|TRBV2|TRBJ1-5
CASSAGSNQPQHF
TGTGCCAGCAGCGCAGGGAGCAATCAGCCCCAGCATTTT